A single sample is the source of the 25 T cell receptor beta chains below, sequenced in a study of identical twins. TCRdb recomputed calls from the 5' RACE reads with MiXCR, one row per CDR3 protein. Seen here are nearly 900,000 distinct CDR3 sequences, approximately 13% observed once, and the top ten hold about 1.5%. This sample also appeared in a second study, on yellow fever vaccine responses in identical twins.

The sequenced material came from PBMCs. These receptors were taken from a woman between 18 and 29 years old in good health.

This clonotype turned up a few times. J is TRBJ2-7 and V is TRBV28, with a weak D call TRBD1 (5 bases). The CDR3 is 14 residues long. Germline loops: CDR1 MDHEN, CDR2 SYDVKM. Trimming removed 5 bases at V and 3 bases at J, with 14 bases between. The CDR3 region has the DNA TGTGCCAGCAGTCTGGGCCCGGACAACTACGAGCAGTACGTC. Translated: CASSLGPDNYEQYV.

This clonotype was counted a few times. The rearrangement uses TRBV9 and TRBJ1-1; D gene uncertain. The ends were cut back, 3 bases at V and 7 bases at J, with 10 bases in the middle. The CDR3 covers 12 residues. Germline V gives CDR1 SGDLS, CDR2 YYNGEE. The CDR3 loop is CASSGDNDEAFF. The CDR3 coding sequence is TGTGCCAGCAGCGGCGACAACGATGAAGCTTTCTTT.

The chain employs TRBV20-1 and TRBJ1-1, with D maybe TRBD1 (6 bases). The CDR3 runs to 13 residues. V lost 6 bases and J lost 1, with 12 bases in between. CDR1 DFQATT and CDR2 SNEGSKA come from the germline V gene (reference sequence). The CDR3: CSATGLENTEAFF. The CDR3 region has the DNA TGCAGTGCAACAGGGTTGGAGAACACTGAAGCTTTCTTT.

This clonotype was detected only a few times. The chain employs TRBV7-2 and TRBJ1-5; D might be TRBD1 (6 bases). V was pared by 8 bases and J by 4 bases, with 15 bases between. Germline V gene sequence: CDR1 SGHTA, CDR2 FQGNSA. The CDR3 is 14 residues long. The CDR3 region is CASGRQATNQPQHF. The CDR3 bases are TGTGCCAGCGGAAGACAGGCGACAAATCAGCCCCAGCATTTT.

The table lists this clonotype with many counts. CDR3 sequence reads: CSAREPGMYTGELFF. The CDR3 nucleotides read TGCAGTGCTAGAGAACCAGGGATGTACACCGGGGAGCTGTTTTTT. The chain couples TRBV20-1 to TRBJ2-2, with a possible D match to TRBD1 (5 bases). The CDR3 has 15 amino acids. Between the trimmed V and J ends, which lost 0 bases and 3 bases, there was a span of 11 bases. From germline, CDR1 is DFQATT and CDR2 SNEGSKA (reference sequence).

This clonotype occurred many times. The CDR3, as DNA: TGCGCCAGCAGCCAAGGACAGGAGACAGATACGCAGTATTTT. Protein: CASSQGQETDTQYF. The V call is TRBV5-1, the J call TRBJ2-3, with 7 positions matching TRBD1. Germline V gene lookup returns CDR1 SGHRS and CDR2 YFSETQ. The ends lost 4 bases at V and 3 bases at J; junction bases unmatched: 5. The CDR3 spans 14 residues.

The chain recombines TRBV20-1 with TRBJ2-7; D possibly corresponds to TRBD2 (6 bases). CDR3 length equals 16 residues. Germline CDR1 DFQATT, CDR2 SNEGSKA (reference sequence). V lost 7 bases to trimming and J lost 0 bases, with 22 bases between them. CDR3 sequence: CSGIAGPGLVSYEQYF. CDR3 nucleotides: TGCAGTGGGATTGCCGGACCGGGACTCGTCTCCTACGAGCAGTACTTC.

This clonotype came up a few times. The chain has TRBV29-1 and TRBJ2-5, with 11 positions matching TRBD2. With V trimmed by 3 bases and J by 4 bases, 7 bases remained unmatched. CDR1 SQVTM and CDR2 ANQGSEA come from the germline V gene. This CDR3 is 15 amino acids long. In nucleotides, the CDR3 is TGCAGCGTTGACGTAGCGGGAGGGACGGGAGAGACCCAGTACTTC. This codes for CSVDVAGGTGETQYF.

This clonotype was seen many times. Written as DNA, the CDR3 is TGTGCCAGCAGCCAAGAACCGGGACTAGCGGACTCACGGAATAGTTACGAGCAGTACTTC. As protein: CASSQEPGLADSRNSYEQYF. The chain employs TRBV4-2 and TRBJ2-7; TRBD2 agrees at 11 bases. The junction had 17 bases not matched to a gene; V was cut back by 0 bases and J by 4 bases. The CDR3 loop spans 20 amino acids. CDR1 and CDR2 (germline): LGHNA, YNFKEQ.

The gene calls are TRBV7-9 and TRBJ2-7, with D unresolved. Germline-derived CDR1 and CDR2 are SEHNR and FQNEAQ (reference sequence). The germline V and J ends were trimmed by 4 bases and 0 bases, with 7 bases remaining between them. The CDR3 length is 13 residues. Here the CDR3 DNA reads TGTGCCAGCAGCTACCCGGGCTCCTACGAGCAGTACGTC. This translates into CASSYPGSYEQYV.

This clonotype has just a few counts. The chain employs TRBV5-1 and TRBJ2-1; TRBD2 matches at 11 bases. V lost 4 bases to trimming and J lost 4 bases; unmatched junction nucleotides: 7. CDR3 length: 16 residues. CDR1 is SGHRS and CDR2 is YFSETQ in the germline V gene. The CDR3 DNA sequence: TGCGCCAGCAGCCACACTGGGACTAGCGGTTACAATGAGCAGTTCTTC. Amino acid sequence: CASSHTGTSGYNEQFF. Using reference TRBV5-1 and TRBJ2-1 for the parts outside the CDR3, the full variable domain is KAGVTQTPRYLIKTRGQQVTLSCSPISGHRSVSWYQQTPGQGLQFLFEYFSETQRNKGNFPGRFSGRQFSNSRSEMNVSTLELGDSALYLCASSHTGTSGYNEQFFGPGTRLTVL.

This clonotype was recorded a few times. The chain has TRBV6-6 and TRBJ2-1; a weak D match, TRBD2 (6 bases). The CDR3 spans 13 residues. The V end lost 5 bases, the J end lost 6 bases, and 11 bases lay between the germline ends. From germline, CDR1 is MNHNY and CDR2 SVGAGI (reference sequence). DNA for the CDR3: TGTGCCAGCAGTGGGGCGGGGCCCAATGAGCAGTTCTTC. Translation: CASSGAGPNEQFF.

The chain couples TRBV28 to TRBJ2-1; D gene unclear. V was clipped by 7 bases and J by 8 bases, with 12 bases between them. The CDR3 is 12 residues long. Germline V gene data show CDR1 as MDHEN and CDR2 as SYDVKM. CDR3 DNA: TGTGCCAGCAATACAGCCAGCTATGAGCAGTTCTTC. This codes for CASNTASYEQFF.

This clonotype has a count of ten or more. V usage is TRBV20-1 and J usage is TRBJ2-1, with D hard to call. CDR1 DFQATT and CDR2 SNEGSKA come from the germline V gene (reference sequence). With 0 bases removed from V and 0 bases from J, the gap between germline ends came to 15 bases. The CDR3 length is 17 residues. The DNA of the CDR3 is TGCAGTGCTAGAGATGTGACCGGCAGAAGCTCCTACAATGAGCAGTTCTTC. It translates to CSARDVTGRSSYNEQFF.

The chain links TRBV9 to TRBJ2-4; TRBD2 matches 13 bases. Germline V gene lookup returns CDR1 SGDLS and CDR2 YYNGEE. After removal of 3 bases from V and 0 bases from J, the junction contained 3 bases not matched to a gene. The CDR3 is made up of 17 amino acids. DNA for the CDR3: TGTGCCAGCAGCGCCCGACTAGCGGGGGGAGCCAAAAACATTCAGTACTTC. It specifies CASSARLAGGAKNIQYF.

The gene calls are TRBV7-8 and TRBJ2-5; perhaps TRBD2 as D (5 bases). The CDR3 extends over 15 amino acids. CDR1 and CDR2 (germline): SGHVS, FQNEAQ. Trimming left V 0 bases short and J 4 bases short, with 12 bases between. DNA of the CDR3: TGTGCCAGCAGCTTAGCGGCGCGGGTCACAGAGACCCAGTACTTC. It yields the protein CASSLAARVTETQYF.

CDR3 residues: CASSYEVVGQGTNTEAFF. CDR3 in DNA: TGTGCCAGCAGTTACGAGGTGGTCGGACAGGGGACGAACACTGAAGCTTTCTTT. The chain combines TRBV6-5 with TRBJ1-1; TRBD1 agrees at 9 bases. This CDR3 region has 18 residues. J gave up 1 base and V 2 bases, and 11 bases lay outside the gene matches. Germline V gene data show CDR1 as MNHEY and CDR2 as SVGAGI.

This clonotype has just a few counts. The rearrangement links TRBV28 to TRBJ1-1; TRBD1 agrees at 7 bases. The V gene's germline CDR1 is MDHEN and CDR2 SYDVKM. V lost 7 bases and J lost 5; bases outside the gene matches: 19. The CDR3 totals 17 residues. DNA of the CDR3: TGTGCCAGCACCCCACCTAGGGGGAGGGGGCGCGGGACTGAAGCTTTCTTT. Protein: CASTPPRGRGRGTEAFF.

This clonotype has only a few counts. The V call is TRBV19, the J call TRBJ2-1, with 10 bases that match TRBD2. The V gene's germline CDR1 is LNHDA and CDR2 SQIVND (reference sequence). This CDR3 is 17 amino acids long. V gave up 7 bases and J gave up 2 bases; unmatched junction bases: 11. CDR3 coding DNA: TGTGCCAGTAAATGGGCTAGCGGGAGAGGTGCCTACAATGAGCAGTTCTTC. Its protein product is CASKWASGRGAYNEQFF.

This clonotype appeared many times. This sequence joins TRBV12-3 or TRBV12-4 and TRBJ1-5; D is possibly TRBD1 (6 bases). With 8 bases removed from V and 4 bases from J, the gap between germline ends came to 15 bases. This CDR3 is built from 14 residues. CDR3 loop: CASADRSTNQPQHF. The CDR3 DNA is TGTGCCAGCGCAGACAGGTCAACTAATCAGCCCCAGCATTTT.

V gene TRBV20-1 combines with J gene TRBJ2-1; no firm D call. V shed 6 bases and J shed 4 bases, with 25 bases lying between them. Germline V gene sequence: CDR1 DFQATT, CDR2 SNEGSKA (reference sequence). CDR3 length: 17 amino acids. The CDR3 coding sequence is TGCAGTGCCCAGCATGGCGCGGCCGTCGGATATTACAATGAGCAGTTCTTC. As protein: CSAQHGAAVGYYNEQFF.

This clonotype was recorded at least ten times. The rearrangement links TRBV12-3 or TRBV12-4 to TRBJ1-1; D gene ambiguous. This CDR3 has 12 residues. V lost 3 bases to trimming and J lost 5 bases, with 7 bases between them. The CDR3: CASSFGRTEAFF. The CDR3 nucleotides read TGTGCCAGCAGTTTTGGGCGTACTGAAGCTTTCTTT.

Ten or more counts support this clonotype. The V call is TRBV5-8, the J call TRBJ1-5; no reliable D call. CDR1 SGHTS and CDR2 YDEGEE come from the germline V gene. V was cut by 0 bases and J by 4 bases, with 8 bases left in between. This CDR3 has 14 residues. The CDR3, as DNA: TGTGCCAGCAGCTTGGGTCCGGGTAATCAGCCCCAGCATTTT. This encodes CASSLGPGNQPQHF.

This clonotype was picked up a small number of times. The chain couples TRBV24-1 to TRBJ2-1; possible D gene TRBD1, 5 bases. Germline-derived CDR1 and CDR2 are KGHDR and SFDVKD. Trimming cost V 0 bases and J 5 bases, with 13 bases left between them. The CDR3 runs to 16 residues. CDR3 loop: CATSDLQGGGNNEQFF. DNA for the CDR3: TGTGCCACCAGTGATTTGCAGGGCGGTGGAAACAATGAGCAGTTCTTC.

This clonotype came up a few times. V gene TRBV7-6 combines with J gene TRBJ2-2; tentatively, D is TRBD2 (6 bases). In germline, CDR1 is SGHVS, CDR2 FNYEAQ. This CDR3 is built from 15 residues. Trimming removed 3 bases at V and 1 base at J, with 9 bases between. In nucleotides, the CDR3 is TGTGCCAGCAGCTTGGGACTGATGAACACCGGGGAGCTGTTTTTT. It yields the protein CASSLGLMNTGELFF.